Below are 3 T cell receptor beta chains sequenced from a single sample in a study of blood T cell repertoires in COVID-19. Sequenced by immunoSEQ multiplex PCR; TCRdb stores in-frame clones only, minus some. The repertoire holds under 200,000 clones, with around 80% as singletons. Sequencing was performed on PBMCs or T cells enriched from blood (not recorded which). Source of these receptors: a woman between 45 and 60 years old in a cohort exposed to, infected with or recovered from COVID-19 (not recorded which).

This rearrangement joins TRBV7-2 to TRBJ2-3; 7 bases map to TRBD1. Germline CDR1 is SGHTA and CDR2 is FQGNSA. Germline trimming cut 5 bases from V and 2 bases from J; bases unmatched to any gene: 10. This CDR3 has 16 amino acids. The CDR3 nucleotides are TGTGCCAGCAGCCCCCGGGACAGACTATTCACAGATACGCAGTATTTT. The encoded protein is CASSPRDRLFTDTQYF. The full variable domain, in which reference TRBV7-2 and TRBJ2-3 provide the parts outside the CDR3, is GAGVSQSPSNKVTEKGKDVELRCDPISGHTALYWYRQSLGQGLEFLIYFQGNSAPDKSGLPSDRFSAERTGGSVSTLTIQRTQQEDSAVYLCASSPRDRLFTDTQYFGPGTRLTVL.

V and J are TRBV30 and TRBJ1-1; D gene unclear. The CDR3 contains 13 residues. Germline-derived CDR1 and CDR2 are GTSNPN and SVGIG (reference sequence). V lost 1 base, J lost 10 bases, and 16 bases lay in between. In DNA, the CDR3 is TGTGCCTGGAGTGGCCTCCTCGAATCAGGAGCTTTCTTT. The encoded protein is CAWSGLLESGAFF.

V usage is TRBV28 and J usage is TRBJ1-5; 7 bases match TRBD1. Germline-derived CDR1 and CDR2 are MDHEN and SYDVKM. V was clipped by 6 bases and J by 1 base; unmatched bases: 15. The CDR3 runs to 18 residues. DNA for the CDR3: TGTGCCAGCAGCCGGGACAGTAGAGGAGGCGTAAGCAATCAGCCCCAGCATTTT. Its translation is CASSRDSRGGVSNQPQHF.